One and the same sample provided the 13 T cell receptor beta chains below, sequenced in a study of shared clonotypes between healthy human individuals. This table comes from immunoSEQ multiplex PCR, and its TCRdb copy is limited to in-frame clones, with some not included. The repertoire holds 1.4 million to 1.5 million clones, with roughly 96% as singletons. The sequenced sample was naive CD4+ T cells sorted from blood. Subset reported: CD45RA+ positively selected. The receptors here all came from a man in his thirties or forties in good health.

In the case of this clone: Other DNA sequences in the sample encode the same CDR3. The rearrangement uses TRBV29-1 and TRBJ2-3; no definite D call. Germline V gene lookup returns CDR1 SQVTM and CDR2 ANQGSEA. With 3 bases removed from V and 1 base from J, the gap between germline ends came to 5 bases. This CDR3 has 12 residues. The CDR3 DNA follows: TGCAGCGTTGACTCGGGCACAGATACGCAGTATTTT. Translation: CSVDSGTDTQYF.

The chain carries TRBV19 and TRBJ1-5, with 8 bases aligning to TRBD1. CDR1 and CDR2 (germline): LNHDA, SQIVND (reference sequence). V was pared by 2 bases and J by 8 bases, with 5 bases of the junction left unmatched. This CDR3 contains 14 residues. The CDR3 DNA reads TGTGCCAGTAGTATACAGGGGGCTTCGGAGCCCCAGCATTTT. Translating it yields CASSIQGASEPQHF.

The chain couples TRBV27 to TRBJ2-7; 8 nucleotides line up with TRBD2. With V trimmed by 4 bases and J by 1 base, 3 bases remained unmatched. This CDR3 contains 14 residues. Germline V gene data show CDR1 as MNHEY and CDR2 as SMNVEV (reference sequence). The CDR3 region has the DNA TGTGCCAGCAGTTATTTAGCGGGATCCTACGAGCAGTACTTC. It translates to CASSYLAGSYEQYF.

The chain uses TRBV7-2 and TRBJ2-2; D not certain. V was shortened by 7 bases and J by 6 bases, with 9 bases between the two germline ends. Germline V gene lookup returns CDR1 SGHTA and CDR2 FQGNSA. The CDR3 has 12 residues. The CDR3 DNA is TGTGCCAGCACCCTATACGCCGGGGAGCTGTTTTTT. Its translation is CASTLYAGELFF.

The chain couples TRBV11-3 to TRBJ2-1, with 8 bases that match TRBD1. Germline values: CDR1 SGHNT, CDR2 YENEEA. The CDR3 sequence is 13 residues long. J gave up 8 bases and V 4 bases, and 4 bases lay outside the gene matches. CDR3 sequence: CASSSGGRDEQFF. In DNA, the CDR3 is TGTGCCAGCAGCTCAGGGGGCAGGGATGAGCAGTTCTTC.

The V call is TRBV5-1, the J call TRBJ2-7, with D tentatively TRBD2 (5 bases). The V gene's germline CDR1 is SGHRS and CDR2 YFSETQ. The ends were cut back, 3 bases at V and 0 bases at J, with 16 bases in the middle. CDR3 length: 16 residues. The CDR3 is CASSWSGGQSSYEQYF. The DNA of the CDR3 is TGCGCCAGCAGCTGGTCTGGCGGGCAAAGCTCCTACGAGCAGTACTTC.

The chain is built from TRBV4-3 and TRBJ2-7; no reliable D call. The V end lost 1 base, the J end lost 6 bases, and 16 bases lay between the germline ends. The length of the CDR3 is 15 residues. Germline V lookup: CDR1 LGHNA, CDR2 YSLEER. The CDR3 here is CASSQARLPPLEQYF. The DNA of the CDR3 is TGCGCCAGCAGCCAAGCTCGGCTTCCTCCTCTCGAGCAGTACTTC.

This sequence joins TRBV5-6 and TRBJ2-5; D unclear. V was pared by 0 bases and J by 1 base, with 10 bases between. Germline V gives CDR1 SGHDT, CDR2 YYEEEE. The CDR3 is made up of 15 amino acids. The CDR3 reads CASSLVLGSQETQYF. CDR3 sequence (DNA): TGTGCCAGCAGCTTGGTTCTGGGAAGCCAAGAGACCCAGTACTTC.

The chain links TRBV9 to TRBJ1-2; TRBD1 agrees at 8 bases. Germline loops: CDR1 SGDLS, CDR2 YYNGEE. The CDR3 loop spans 14 amino acids. Trimming took 4 bases from V and 3 from J; bases not matched to a gene: 5. The CDR3 nucleotides are TGTGCCAGCAGCCCTCGACAGGGGTACTATGGCTACACCTTC. Protein sequence: CASSPRQGYYGYTF.

The gene calls are TRBV9 and TRBJ2-3; D unclear. The CDR3 is 17 residues long. Germline V gives CDR1 SGDLS, CDR2 YYNGEE. V was pared by 0 bases and J by 3 bases, with 17 bases between. CDR3 coding DNA: TGTGCCAGCAGCGTAGAAGGGCTCACCTGGGGAACAGATACGCAGTATTTT. Residues: CASSVEGLTWGTDTQYF.

This sequence joins TRBV9 and TRBJ2-1, with 8 bases that match TRBD2. CDR3 length: 14 residues. Per the germline V gene, CDR1 is SGDLS and CDR2 is YYNGEE. J lost 8 bases, V lost 4 bases, and 8 bases had no gene match. CDR3 in amino acids: CASSPRGLVYEQFF. In DNA form, the CDR3 reads TGTGCCAGCAGCCCGAGGGGACTAGTATATGAGCAGTTCTTC. The whole variable domain, remainder taken from reference TRBV9 and TRBJ2-1, is DSGVTQTPKHLITATGQRVTLRCSPRSGDLSVYWYQQSLDQGLQFLIQYYNGEERAKGNILERFSAQQFPDLHSELNLSSLELGDSALYFCASSPRGLVYEQFFGPGTRLTVL.

The V and J genes are TRBV28 and TRBJ2-3; D ambiguous. V was cut by 5 bases and J by 4 bases, with 10 bases left in between. Germline V gene data show CDR1 as MDHEN and CDR2 as SYDVKM. The length of the CDR3 is 13 residues. CDR3 DNA sequence: TGTGCCAGCAGTCCCCGGTGGGCAGATACGCAGTATTTT. Translating gives CASSPRWADTQYF.

This clone occurred once. The rearrangement joins TRBV18 to TRBJ2-5; tentative D call: TRBD2 (5 bases). Germline assignment: CDR1 KGHSH and CDR2 LQKENI. Trimming pared 2 bases from V and 9 bases from J, leaving 19 bases between. The CDR3 contains 15 residues. The CDR3 DNA reads TGTGCCAGCTCACCAGCCGGAGGTCAGTTTGTGGCCCAGTACTTC. Translation: CASSPAGGQFVAQYF.